The table lists the clone carrying this T cell receptor beta chain with a few counts. As yet, its antigen is unknown. The entry originates in a study of blood T cells in healthy people across ages. Study information: Researchers report that template switching captured about one barcoded beta molecule per two T cells. Whole-study results and caveats: The donors' CMV status was not determined, possibly confounding changes in expanded clonotypes.

A sample-barcoded 5' primer and a J-beta primer mix were used in a second PCR of about 7 to 11 cycles. Carrying 12 random nucleotides, a template-switch adaptor labeled each individual cDNA molecule. Every individual sample yielded 2.5 million or more paired-end reads (each containing CDR3). TCRdb reanalysed the 5' RACE reads using MiXCR and keeps one entry per CDR3 protein. The repertoire holds roughly 1.6 million distinct CDR3 sequences, with 30% to 40% as singletons. Source material: blood. The TCR comes from a woman aged 25 to 45 in good health.

The chain's CDR3 is CASRGDFQETQYF. The DNA for the CDR3 is TGTGCCAGCCGGGGGGACTTTCAAGAGACCCAGTACTTC. This chain links TRBV12-3 or TRBV12-4 with TRBJ2-5, with 7 bases identical to TRBD2. V trimming: 8 bases; J trimming: 2 bases; junction bases outside the gene matches: 5. This CDR3 is built from 13 residues.